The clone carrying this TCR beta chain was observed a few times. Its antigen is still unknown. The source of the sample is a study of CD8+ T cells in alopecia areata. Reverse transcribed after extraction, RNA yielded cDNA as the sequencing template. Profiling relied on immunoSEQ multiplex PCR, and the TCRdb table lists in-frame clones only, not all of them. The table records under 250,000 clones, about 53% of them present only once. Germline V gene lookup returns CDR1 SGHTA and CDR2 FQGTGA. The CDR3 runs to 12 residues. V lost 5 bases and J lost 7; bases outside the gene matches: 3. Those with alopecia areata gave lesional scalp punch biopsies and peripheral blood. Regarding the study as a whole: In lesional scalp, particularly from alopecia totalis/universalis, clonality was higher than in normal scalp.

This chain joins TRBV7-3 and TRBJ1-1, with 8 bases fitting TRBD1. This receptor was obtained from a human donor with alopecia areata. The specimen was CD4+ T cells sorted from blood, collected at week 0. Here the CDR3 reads CASSPGTGEAFF. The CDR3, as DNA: TGTGCCAGCAGCCCAGGGACAGGTGAAGCTTTCTTT.